The rows below give T cell receptor beta chains drawn from one sample of a study of radiotherapy plus CTLA-4 blockade in lung cancer. TCRdb keeps only in-frame clones here, not all; method: immunoSEQ multiplex PCR. The data show approximately 95,000 clones, approximately 85% seen once. Sequenced material: peripheral blood, taken from a patient treated with radiotherapy plus ipilimumab. These receptors all come from a human donor with non-small cell lung cancer who had a partial response to radiotherapy plus ipilimumab. The CDR3 runs from the conserved cysteine through the conserved F or W. Only some rows state a clone size, as once, few, many or a class for expanded clones.

V gene	clone size	CDR3 protein
TRBV27	.	CASRSTGTGGYSNQPQHF
TRBV5-4	.	CASSWDSSGANVLTF
TRBV5-6	.	CASSLRLIYTGELFF
TRBV6-1	.	CASSVSGTGLGGYTF
TRBV7-3	.	CASSSPLEASQDSANEQFF
TRBV11-1	.	CASSYRAPSEAFF
TRBV5-1	.	CASSGTSGATYEQYF
TRBV29-1	few	CSVAGSSGTGYNEQFF
TRBV7-9	medium-sized	CASSRSTLNYGYTF
TRBV6-1	.	CASTRLVDEQYF
TRBV4-1	.	CASSHTARSGHSGNTIYF
TRBV19	.	CASSIESSYEQYF
TRBV27	.	CASSPIRTGASNQPQHF
TRBV11-2	.	CASSLTSGSAFHSYNEQFF
TRBV7-2	.	CASNVDGQGGADTQYF
TRBV10-3	.	CASGSNQPQHF
TRBV27	.	CASSLVGAFTDTQYF
TRBV5-1	once	CASSLELNEKLFF
TRBV13	once	CASSGPGPTAGYEQYF
TRBV18	once	CASSSGQGATNEKLFF
TRBV7-9	.	CASSRQGRTGELFF
TRBV14	.	CASSHREAGGYEQYF
TRBV5-8	.	CASSPISGRGSYNEQFF
TRBV7-6	.	CASSSGGGLVLTEAFF
TRBV7-2	once	CASRVGGASTEAFF
TRBV30	.	CAWRGLVNEQYF
TRBV5-1	few	CASSSQEQGAIYEQYF
TRBV9	.	CASSPTGTSSYEQYF
TRBV5-4	.	CASSSRSETQYF
TRBV11-2	.	CASSPQTGPGELFF
TRBV11-3	few	CASSLFSGSLNEQFF
TRBV7-8	.	CASSPVGANNQPQHF
TRBV7-9	.	CASSPERVANTEAFF
TRBV5-1	.	CASSLDQEGREQFF
TRBV14	.	CASSQFWTGNSYEQYF
TRBV11-2	.	CASSPLGQEETQYF
TRBV19	.	CASRTGNTEAFF
TRBV28	.	CASSGPGQGHTEAFF
TRBV2	.	CASSGFGNEQFF
TRBV10-1	.	CASNRGLTLAKNIQYF
TRBV28	.	CASSLAGTGGHYGYTF
TRBV5-3	.	CSLAEETQYF
TRBV18	.	CASSQSSYNEQFF
TRBV6-6	.	CASSPPGQGLHQPQHF
TRBV2	.	CASNKEGSNQPQHF
TRBV5-8	.	CASSLAVGGAKNIQYF
TRBV5-1	.	CASSLDSQGSGGYGYTF
TRBV5-8	.	CASSLPNRGNQPQHF
TRBV11-1	.	CASSLGTSGRAGELFF
TRBV28	.	CASSLPRALKLNYGYTF
TRBV10-2	few	CASTTGAYNEKLFF
TRBV30	once	CAWSRLAGEQYF
TRBV19	.	CASSILTGSGAEAFF
TRBV28	.	CASILGGLSGGWYNEQFF
TRBV28	.	CASSPGTGPYGYTF